The T cell receptor (beta chain) described here comes from a study of CD8 T cells in ankylosing spondylitis. TCRdb re-derived calls from the 5' RACE reads in MiXCR, one entry per CDR3 protein. The sample lists about 190,000 distinct CDR3 sequences, roughly 13% occurring once. Overall study findings and caveats: Reactive arthritis synovial fluid and blood were previously reported to contain some motif variants. As reported, disease-linked clones showed significant enrichment in matched ankylosing spondylitis synovial fluid.

This clonotype was counted at least ten times. Its specificity is unknown. CDR3 size: 15 residues. Trimming pared 8 bases from V and 7 bases from J, leaving 18 bases between. From germline, CDR1 is MDHEN and CDR2 SYDVKM. Sequencing input: blood, either unsorted or a sorted T cell fraction (not recorded which). The clonotype originates from a female donor with ankylosing spondylitis or in good health (not recorded which). The chain joins TRBV28 to TRBJ1-6; possibly TRBD1 for D (5 bases). For the CDR3, the DNA is TGTGCCAGCTCATACATTATGCAGGGCAATTCACCCCTCCACTTT. It translates to CASSYIMQGNSPLHF.